This paragraph covers one T cell receptor (beta chain) sequence. Antigen: not known. At one end the junction does not follow the germline gene, possibly because of a read error. This record belongs to a study of T cell clones after liver transplantation. Study overall: Liver transplant recipients had immunosuppression withdrawal attempted within 2 years. TCRbeta sequencing after a pre-transplant mixed lymphocyte reaction identified graft-donor-reactive clones, later tracked in post-transplant blood. Timepoints were pre-transplant, pre-withdrawal, and after withdrawal was completed or failed.

General study points: A significant post-transplant drop in circulating graft-donor-reactive CD4 TCRbeta sequences occurred in most of the 8 subjects.

Repertoires were generated with immunoSEQ multiplex PCR, while TCRdb's copy carries only in-frame clones and drops some. The table records about 15,000 clones, more than 70% of them present only once. Specimen: CD8+ T cells from blood, collected about 50 months after liver transplant. This TCR derives from a human patient who received a liver transplant. Certain T cells may be donor cells from the graft.

CDR3 coding DNA: TGTGCCAGCAGTTCCCCGGGACAGCTCTCTAGTCTCCTAACTTTC. It is translated as CASSSPGQLSSLLTF. The J gene is TRBJ2-6, the V gene TRBV6-6; 7 nucleotides agree with TRBD1. Germline values: CDR1 MNHNY, CDR2 SVGAGI (reference sequence). CDR3 size: 15 residues.